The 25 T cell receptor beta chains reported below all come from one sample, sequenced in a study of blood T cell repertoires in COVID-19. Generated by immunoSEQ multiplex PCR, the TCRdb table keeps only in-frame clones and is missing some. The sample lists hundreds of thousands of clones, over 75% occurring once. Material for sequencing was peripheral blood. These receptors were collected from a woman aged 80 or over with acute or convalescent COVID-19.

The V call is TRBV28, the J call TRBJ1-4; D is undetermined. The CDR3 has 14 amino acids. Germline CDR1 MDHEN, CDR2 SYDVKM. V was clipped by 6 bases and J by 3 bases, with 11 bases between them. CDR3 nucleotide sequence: TGTGCCAGCAGGGCTGGCGGGGCTAATGAAAAACTGTTTTTT. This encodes CASRAGGANEKLFF.

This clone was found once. CDR3 protein: CASSLNKQETQYF. The DNA of the CDR3 is TGTGCCAGCTCACTGAACAAGCAAGAGACCCAGTACTTC. V usage is TRBV18 and J usage is TRBJ2-5; D gene unclear. This CDR3 comprises 13 residues. Trimming left V 4 bases short and J 2 bases short, with 8 bases between. CDR1 is KGHSH and CDR2 is LQKENI in the germline V gene. Drawing the rest from reference TRBV18 and TRBJ2-5, the complete variable domain is NAGVMQNPRHLVRRRGQEARLRCSPMKGHSHVYWYRQLPEEGLKFMVYLQKENIIDESGMPKERFSAEFPKEGPSILRIQQVVRGDSAAYFCASSLNKQETQYFGPGTRLLVL.

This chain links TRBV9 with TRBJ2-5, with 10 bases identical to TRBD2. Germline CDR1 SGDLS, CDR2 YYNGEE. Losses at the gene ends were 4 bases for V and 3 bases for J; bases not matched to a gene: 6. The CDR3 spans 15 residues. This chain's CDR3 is CASSPRSGREETQYF. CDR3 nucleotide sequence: TGTGCCAGCAGCCCCCGAAGCGGGAGGGAAGAGACCCAGTACTTC.

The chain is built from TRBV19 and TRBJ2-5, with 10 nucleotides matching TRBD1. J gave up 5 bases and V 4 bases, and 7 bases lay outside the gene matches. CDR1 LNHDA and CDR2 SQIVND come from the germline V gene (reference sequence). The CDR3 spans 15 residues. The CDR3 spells CASSSRDRGVETQYF. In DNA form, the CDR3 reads TGTGCCAGTAGTAGCCGGGACAGGGGTGTTGAGACCCAGTACTTC. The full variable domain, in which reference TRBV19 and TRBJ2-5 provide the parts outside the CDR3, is DGGITQSPKYLFRKEGQNVTLSCEQNLNHDAMYWYRQDPGQGLRLIYYSQIVNDFQKGDIAEGYSVSREKKESFPLTVTSAQKNPTAFYLCASSSRDRGVETQYFGPGTRLLVL.

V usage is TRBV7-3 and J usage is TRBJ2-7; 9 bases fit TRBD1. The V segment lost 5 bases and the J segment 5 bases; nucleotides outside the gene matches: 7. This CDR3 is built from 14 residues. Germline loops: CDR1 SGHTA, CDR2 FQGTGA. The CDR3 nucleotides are TGTGCCAGCAGCCAGGGGGGGACAGGGAACGAGCAGTACTTC. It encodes CASSQGGTGNEQYF.

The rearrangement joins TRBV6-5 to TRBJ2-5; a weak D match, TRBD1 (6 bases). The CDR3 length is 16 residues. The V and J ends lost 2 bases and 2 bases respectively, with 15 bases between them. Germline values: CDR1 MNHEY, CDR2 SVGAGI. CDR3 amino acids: CASSYDGGVGQETQYF. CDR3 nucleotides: TGTGCCAGCAGTTACGATGGGGGCGTTGGACAAGAGACCCAGTACTTC.

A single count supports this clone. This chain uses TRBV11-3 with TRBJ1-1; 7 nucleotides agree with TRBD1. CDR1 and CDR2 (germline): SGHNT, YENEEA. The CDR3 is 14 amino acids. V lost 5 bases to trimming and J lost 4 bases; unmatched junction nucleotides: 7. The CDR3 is CASSRQGESTEAFF. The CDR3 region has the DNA TGTGCCAGCAGCCGACAGGGTGAGAGCACTGAAGCTTTCTTT.

CDR3 sequence: CASSEATGTGMDTQYF. As DNA, the CDR3 is TGTGCCAGCAGTGAAGCGACTGGGACAGGGATGGATACGCAGTATTTT. The chain is built from TRBV6-1 and TRBJ2-3, with TRBD1 matching over 9 bases. V lost 0 bases to trimming and J lost 6 bases; unmatched junction nucleotides: 7. CDR3 length: 16 amino acids. Germline CDR1 is MNHNS and CDR2 is SASEGT.

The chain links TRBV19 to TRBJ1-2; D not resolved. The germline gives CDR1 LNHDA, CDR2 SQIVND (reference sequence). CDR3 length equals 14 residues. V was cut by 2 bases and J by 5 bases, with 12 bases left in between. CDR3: CASSIREQIYGYTF. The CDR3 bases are TGTGCCAGTAGTATACGTGAACAGATATATGGCTACACCTTC.

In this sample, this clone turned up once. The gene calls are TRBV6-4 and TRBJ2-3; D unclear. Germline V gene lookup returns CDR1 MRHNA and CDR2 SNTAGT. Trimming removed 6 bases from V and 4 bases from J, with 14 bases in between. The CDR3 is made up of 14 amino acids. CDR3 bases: TGTGCCAGCAGGACCTCATTAGCATCAGATACGCAGTATTTT. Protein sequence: CASRTSLASDTQYF.

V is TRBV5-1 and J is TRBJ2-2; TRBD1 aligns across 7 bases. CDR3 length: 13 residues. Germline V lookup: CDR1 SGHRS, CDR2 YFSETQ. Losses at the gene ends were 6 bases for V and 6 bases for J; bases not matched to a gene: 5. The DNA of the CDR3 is TGCGCCAGCAAGCAGGGGGAAGCCGGGGAGCTGTTTTTT. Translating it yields CASKQGEAGELFF.

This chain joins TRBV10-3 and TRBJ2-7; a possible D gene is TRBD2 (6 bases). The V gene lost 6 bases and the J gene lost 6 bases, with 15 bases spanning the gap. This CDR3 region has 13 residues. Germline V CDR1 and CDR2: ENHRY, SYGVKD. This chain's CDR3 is CAISPSPGGEQYF. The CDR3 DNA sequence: TGTGCCATCAGCCCCTCCCCCGGGGGCGAGCAGTACTTC.

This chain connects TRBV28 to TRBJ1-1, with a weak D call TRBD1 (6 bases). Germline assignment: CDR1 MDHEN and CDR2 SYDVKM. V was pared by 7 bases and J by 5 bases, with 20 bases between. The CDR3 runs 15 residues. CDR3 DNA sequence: TGTGCCAGCAAGAGGCAGGGGCGTCAGGGAACTGAAGCTTTCTTT. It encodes CASKRQGRQGTEAFF.

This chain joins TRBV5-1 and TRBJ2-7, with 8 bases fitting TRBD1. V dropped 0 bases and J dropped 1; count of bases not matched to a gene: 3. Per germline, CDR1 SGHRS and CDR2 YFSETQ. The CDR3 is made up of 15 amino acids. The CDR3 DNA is TGCGCCAGCAGCTTGGGGGACAGGAATTCCTACGAGCAGTACTTC. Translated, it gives CASSLGDRNSYEQYF.

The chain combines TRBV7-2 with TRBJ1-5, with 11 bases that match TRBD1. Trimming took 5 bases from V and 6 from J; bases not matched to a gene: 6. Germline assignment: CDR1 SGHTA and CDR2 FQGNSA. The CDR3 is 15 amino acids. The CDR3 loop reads CASSEWTGGGQPQHF. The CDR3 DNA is TGTGCCAGCAGCGAGTGGACAGGGGGCGGTCAGCCCCAGCATTTT.

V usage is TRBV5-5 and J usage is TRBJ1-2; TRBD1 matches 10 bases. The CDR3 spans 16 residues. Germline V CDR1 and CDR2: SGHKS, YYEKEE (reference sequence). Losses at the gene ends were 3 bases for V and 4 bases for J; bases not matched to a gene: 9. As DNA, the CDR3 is TGTGCCAGCAGCTCCGATCCGGGACAGGGGAGCTATGGCTACACCTTC. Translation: CASSSDPGQGSYGYTF.

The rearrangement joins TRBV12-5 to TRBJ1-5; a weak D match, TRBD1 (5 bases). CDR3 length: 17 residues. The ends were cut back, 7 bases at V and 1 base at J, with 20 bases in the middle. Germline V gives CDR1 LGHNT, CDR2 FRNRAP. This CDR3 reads CASALSGGGGSNQPQHF. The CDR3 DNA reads TGTGCTAGTGCCCTATCGGGGGGGGGAGGCAGCAATCAGCCCCAGCATTTT.

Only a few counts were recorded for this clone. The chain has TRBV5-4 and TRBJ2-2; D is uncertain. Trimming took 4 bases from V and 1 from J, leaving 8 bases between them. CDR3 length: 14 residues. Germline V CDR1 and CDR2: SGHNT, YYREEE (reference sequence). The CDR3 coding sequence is TGTGCCAGCAGCCCCAACAGGAACACCGGGGAGCTGTTTTTT. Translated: CASSPNRNTGELFF.

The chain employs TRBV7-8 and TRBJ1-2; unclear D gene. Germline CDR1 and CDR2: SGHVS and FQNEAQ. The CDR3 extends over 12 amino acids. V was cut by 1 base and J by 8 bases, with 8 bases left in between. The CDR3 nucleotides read TGTGCCAGCAGCTTAGGAGGGTACGGCTACACCTTC. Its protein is CASSLGGYGYTF.

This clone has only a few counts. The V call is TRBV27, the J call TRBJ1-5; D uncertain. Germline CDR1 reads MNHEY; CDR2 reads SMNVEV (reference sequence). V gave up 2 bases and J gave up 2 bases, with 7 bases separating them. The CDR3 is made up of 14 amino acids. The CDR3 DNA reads TGTGCCAGCAGTTTAACCGGGGGCAATCAGCCCCAGCATTTT. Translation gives CASSLTGGNQPQHF.

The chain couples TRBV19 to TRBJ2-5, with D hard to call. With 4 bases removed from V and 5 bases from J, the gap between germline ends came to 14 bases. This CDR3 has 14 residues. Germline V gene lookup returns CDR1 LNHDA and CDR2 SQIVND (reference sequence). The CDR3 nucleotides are TGTGCCAGTAGTACCGGTGGCTCCAGGGAGACCCAGTACTTC. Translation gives CASSTGGSRETQYF.

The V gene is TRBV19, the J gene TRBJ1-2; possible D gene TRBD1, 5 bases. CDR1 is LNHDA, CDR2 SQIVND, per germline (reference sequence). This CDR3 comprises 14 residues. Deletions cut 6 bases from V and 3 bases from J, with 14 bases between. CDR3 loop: CASRVPGTDYGYTF. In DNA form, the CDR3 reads TGTGCCAGTAGGGTTCCCGGGACTGACTATGGCTACACCTTC.

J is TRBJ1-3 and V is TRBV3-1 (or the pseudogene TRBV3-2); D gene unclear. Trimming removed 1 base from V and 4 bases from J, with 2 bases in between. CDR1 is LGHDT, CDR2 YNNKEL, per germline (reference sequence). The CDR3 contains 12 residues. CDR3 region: CASSQVGNTIYF. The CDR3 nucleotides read TGTGCCAGCAGCCAAGTAGGAAACACCATATATTTT.

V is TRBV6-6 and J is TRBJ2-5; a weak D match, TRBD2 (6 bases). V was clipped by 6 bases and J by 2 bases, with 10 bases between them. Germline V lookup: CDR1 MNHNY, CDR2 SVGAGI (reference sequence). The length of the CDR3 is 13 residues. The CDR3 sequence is CASSRGRQETQYF. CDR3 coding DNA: TGTGCCAGCAGCCGGGGGAGACAAGAGACCCAGTACTTC.

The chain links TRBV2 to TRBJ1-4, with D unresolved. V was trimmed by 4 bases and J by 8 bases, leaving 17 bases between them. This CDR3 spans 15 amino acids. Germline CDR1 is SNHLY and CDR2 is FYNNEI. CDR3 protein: CASSAGNNGGEKLFF. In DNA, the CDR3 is TGTGCCAGCAGTGCCGGAAACAACGGCGGGGAAAAACTGTTTTTT.